The source of this T cell receptor (beta chain) is a study of cytomegalovirus exposure and HLA in healthy donors. V was cut by 3 bases and J by 7 bases, with 15 bases left in between. Looked up from germline, CDR1 is KGHSH and CDR2 is LQKENI. The CDR3 totals 15 residues. Study-wide points: The authors enumerated 180 or so TCR beta chains as linked to cytomegalovirus. Later analysis indicated greater clonal expansion among HLA-associated TCR beta chains than among equally common other chains.

As concerns this clone: The antigen remains undetermined.

Primers: 60 Vbeta forward and 13 Jbeta reverse. Data came from immunoSEQ multiplex PCR; TCRdb stores just in-frame clones and leaves some out. The table shows about 200,000 clones, with over 75% occurring only once. The rearrangement links TRBV18 to TRBJ1-4; a weak D match, TRBD1 (6 bases). This TCR came from a woman in her 30s in good health and CMV-seronegative. The sequenced sample was PBMCs. The CDR3 reads CASSPGKGEGEKLFF. The CDR3 DNA sequence: TGTGCCAGCTCACCGGGGAAGGGGGAAGGTGAAAAACTGTTTTTT. The variable domain in full, with the rest retrieved from reference TRBV18 and TRBJ1-4, is NAGVMQNPRHLVRRRGQEARLRCSPMKGHSHVYWYRQLPEEGLKFMVYLQKENIIDESGMPKERFSAEFPKEGPSILRIQQVVRGDSAAYFCASSPGKGEGEKLFFGSGTQLSVL.